The 25 T cell receptor beta chains presented below share a single source sample, sequenced in a study of early T cells in non-severe SARS-CoV-2 infection. A single record per CDR3 protein comes from TCRdb applying MiXCR to the 5' RACE reads. The table records some 71,000 distinct CDR3 sequences, 12% of them present only once. The sample consisted of whole blood. These receptors came from an adult who was a healthcare worker with PCR-confirmed SARS-CoV-2 infection or an uninfected control (not recorded which).

This clonotype was observed many times. The rearrangement uses TRBV6-1 and TRBJ2-5, with D uncertain. V was trimmed by 1 base and J by 9 bases, leaving 15 bases between them. The CDR3 is 14 residues long. Looked up from germline, CDR1 is MNHNS and CDR2 is SASEGT. CDR3 in amino acids: CASSEERGDGPQYF. CDR3 DNA sequence: TGTGCCAGCAGTGAAGAGAGAGGTGATGGACCCCAGTACTTC.

There are many counts of this clonotype. The J gene is TRBJ2-5, the V gene TRBV4-1; 9 bases fit TRBD2. The ends lost 8 bases at V and 4 bases at J; junction bases unmatched: 17. There are 17 residues in the CDR3. The germline V gene has CDR1 MGHRA and CDR2 YSYEKL. Here the CDR3 reads CASALETGGRAGETQYF. In nucleotides, the CDR3 is TGCGCCAGCGCCCTGGAGACTGGCGGGAGGGCTGGAGAGACCCAGTACTTC.

This clonotype was seen a handful of times. This chain connects TRBV7-2 to TRBJ1-2, with TRBD1 matching 10 bases. Germline V gives CDR1 SGHTA, CDR2 FQGNSA. The CDR3 length is 15 residues. The V and J ends lost 1 base and 7 bases, in that order; junction bases with no gene match: 6. This CDR3 is CASSLEGTGAVGYTF. The CDR3 DNA follows: TGTGCCAGCAGCTTAGAGGGGACAGGGGCGGTTGGCTACACCTTC.

This chain links TRBV27 with TRBJ1-2; 10 bases map to TRBD1. V was pared by 5 bases and J by 4 bases, with 7 bases of the junction left unmatched. The CDR3 extends over 15 amino acids. Germline V gene lookup returns CDR1 MNHEY and CDR2 SMNVEV (reference sequence). The CDR3: CASSPRDRGLYGYTF. The CDR3 DNA reads as TGTGCCAGCAGTCCCAGGGACAGGGGACTCTATGGCTACACCTTC.

This clonotype was counted at least ten times. The chain recombines TRBV6-2 or TRBV6-3 with TRBJ2-1; 12 bases align to TRBD2. V lost 5 bases and J lost 7; bases outside the gene matches: 12. This CDR3 is 17 amino acids long. Germline CDR1 reads MNHEY; CDR2 reads SVGEGT. The chain's CDR3 is CASSPTRTSGNRNEQFF. The CDR3 DNA reads TGTGCCAGCAGTCCCACCCGGACTAGCGGGAATCGAAATGAGCAGTTCTTC.

This clonotype counts as medium-sized. The chain links TRBV29-1 to TRBJ2-3, with D possibly TRBD2 on 6 matching bases. This CDR3 has 13 residues. V lost 4 bases and J 3 bases, leaving 11 bases between the germline ends. Germline V gene sequence: CDR1 SQVTM, CDR2 ANQGSEA. As DNA, the CDR3 is TGCAGCGTTGGGGGCGGGATTACAGATACGCAGTATTTT. Translation: CSVGGGITDTQYF.

At least ten counts were recorded for this clonotype. This chain joins TRBV7-2 and TRBJ1-2; no clear D. The ends were cut back, 5 bases at V and 1 base at J, with 8 bases in the middle. CDR3 length equals 13 residues. CDR1 and CDR2 (germline): SGHTA, FQGNSA. CDR3 DNA: TGTGCCAGCAGCCCCCCTAATAACTATGGCTACACCTTC. Its translation: CASSPPNNYGYTF.

A few counts support this clonotype. The chain joins TRBV11-2 to TRBJ2-3; D call uncertain. The CDR3 loop spans 12 amino acids. The V end lost 5 bases, the J end lost 4 bases, and 7 bases lay between the germline ends. Germline lookup yields CDR1 SGHAT and CDR2 FQNNGV. For the CDR3, the DNA is TGTGCCAGCAGCCAAGGCCCAGATACGCAGTATTTT. Translating it yields CASSQGPDTQYF.

This clonotype showed up many times. CDR3 sequence: CASSLTKDTQYF. CDR3 DNA sequence: TGTGCCAGCAGTCTTACTAAGGATACGCAGTATTTT. V and J are TRBV2 and TRBJ2-3; D unresolved. The CDR3 runs 12 residues. Germline V gene lookup returns CDR1 SNHLY and CDR2 FYNNEI. V lost 5 bases, J lost 6 bases, and 9 bases lay in between.

This clonotype was seen ten or more times. The chain links TRBV4-1 to TRBJ2-7; possible D gene TRBD2, 6 bases. Per the germline V gene, CDR1 is MGHRA and CDR2 is YSYEKL. V was pared by 0 bases and J by 10 bases, with 19 bases between. This CDR3 comprises 15 residues. CDR3 loop: CASSQDRGLTLGQYF. CDR3 bases: TGCGCCAGCAGCCAAGATCGGGGACTCACCCTGGGACAGTACTTC.

In this sample, this clonotype turned up a few times. This chain links TRBV20-1 with TRBJ1-2; D remains unclear. Deletions cut 3 bases from V and 3 bases from J, with 8 bases between. This CDR3 spans 12 amino acids. CDR1 and CDR2 from the germline V gene are DFQATT and SNEGSKA (reference sequence). This CDR3 is CSASKGDYGYTF. CDR3 coding DNA: TGCAGTGCTAGTAAGGGTGACTATGGCTACACCTTC.

V gene TRBV29-1 combines with J gene TRBJ1-1; D not certain. Germline-derived CDR1 and CDR2 are SQVTM and ANQGSEA. V lost 4 bases, J lost 3 bases, and 6 bases lay in between. This CDR3 comprises 11 residues. The CDR3 spells CSVVRDTEAFF. In DNA, the CDR3 is TGCAGCGTTGTTAGGGACACTGAAGCTTTCTTT.

J is TRBJ1-1 and V is TRBV6-6, with D uncertain. V gave up 6 bases and J gave up 3 bases, with 8 bases separating them. This CDR3 is 12 amino acids long. Per the germline V gene, CDR1 is MNHNY and CDR2 is SVGAGI (reference sequence). CDR3 region: CASSPMDTEAFF. CDR3 nucleotide sequence: TGTGCCAGCAGCCCTATGGACACTGAAGCTTTCTTT.

This clonotype showed up just a few times. The rearrangement links TRBV7-9 to TRBJ2-3; weak D call: TRBD2 (6 bases). CDR3 length equals 13 residues. V lost 3 bases, J lost 4 bases, and 8 bases lay in between. From germline, CDR1 is SEHNR and CDR2 FQNEAQ (reference sequence). CDR3 protein: CASSFGTPDTQYF. The CDR3 DNA is TGTGCCAGCAGCTTTGGGACTCCAGATACGCAGTATTTT.

This clonotype was observed a handful of times. This rearrangement joins TRBV18 to TRBJ2-7; 8 bases line up with TRBD1. The J segment lost 5 bases and the V segment lost 4 bases, leaving 7 bases of the junction unmatched. The CDR3 length is 14 residues. Germline V gene sequence: CDR1 KGHSH, CDR2 LQKENI. CDR3 sequence reads: CASSLGTGRNEQYF. The CDR3 DNA follows: TGTGCCAGCTCACTGGGGACAGGCAGAAACGAGCAGTACTTC. The entire variable domain, with the rest obtained from reference TRBV18 and TRBJ2-7, is as follows: NAGVMQNPRHLVRRRGQEARLRCSPMKGHSHVYWYRQLPEEGLKFMVYLQKENIIDESGMPKERFSAEFPKEGPSILRIQQVVRGDSAAYFCASSLGTGRNEQYFGPGTRLTVT.

There are many counts of this clonotype. The chain employs TRBV12-3 or TRBV12-4 and TRBJ2-7, with TRBD1 as a possible D gene (6 bases). There are 14 residues in the CDR3. Trimming stripped 6 bases from V and 4 bases from J, with 16 bases between. The CDR3 DNA is TGTGCCAGCAGATTGTCTGGACAGCTATACGAGCAGTACTTC. This sequence encodes CASRLSGQLYEQYF.

V usage is TRBV7-2 and J usage is TRBJ1-5; a weak D match, TRBD1 (5 bases). Germline-derived CDR1 and CDR2 are SGHTA and FQGNSA. This CDR3 contains 15 residues. The V end lost 5 bases, the J end lost 2 bases, and 13 bases lay between the germline ends. The CDR3 spells CASSGGVAGNQPQHF. The CDR3 nucleotides are TGTGCCAGCAGCGGAGGGGTTGCTGGCAATCAGCCCCAGCATTTT.

The CDR3 DNA reads as TGCAGCGCAGACAAATACAATGAGCAGTTCTTC. This encodes CSADKYNEQFF. This sequence joins TRBV29-1 and TRBJ2-1; D gene uncertain. This CDR3 is 11 amino acids long. Germline V lookup: CDR1 SQVTM, CDR2 ANQGSEA. Trimming took 7 bases from V and 4 from J, leaving 8 bases between them.

As DNA, the CDR3 is TGCAGTGCTCTTCCGGACAGGGAGAAGTTCTTC. Residues: CSALPDREKFF. This rearrangement joins TRBV20-1 to TRBJ2-1; 8 nucleotides agree with TRBD1. Germline-derived CDR1 and CDR2 are DFQATT and SNEGSKA (reference sequence). With 5 bases clipped from V and 14 bases from J, the junction kept 8 bases outside the gene matches. The CDR3 sequence is 11 residues long.

Only a few counts were recorded for this clonotype. The V call is TRBV6-6, the J call TRBJ2-2, with D perhaps TRBD1 or TRBD2 (6 bases each). With 9 bases removed from V and 5 bases from J, the gap between germline ends came to 19 bases. Germline CDR1 MNHNY, CDR2 SVGAGI (reference sequence). The CDR3 has 15 amino acids. DNA of the CDR3: TGTGCCAGTGAAGGGGGTCCGCGGGAAACCGGGGAGCTGTTTTTT. Encoded protein: CASEGGPRETGELFF.

The sample holds a few counts of this clonotype. The rearrangement links TRBV5-5 to TRBJ2-1; the D gene is possibly TRBD2 (6 bases). The CDR3 loop spans 16 amino acids. V was trimmed by 4 bases and J by 0 bases, leaving 14 bases between them. The germline V gene has CDR1 SGHKS and CDR2 YYEKEE (reference sequence). The CDR3 loop reads CASSQGLASSYNEQFF. As DNA, the CDR3 is TGTGCCAGCAGCCAGGGACTCGCGAGCTCCTACAATGAGCAGTTCTTC.

This clonotype was observed many times. The CDR3 DNA reads as TGCGCCAGCAGCTTGTGGGCAGCGCAAGAGACCCAGTACTTC. Translating it yields CASSLWAAQETQYF. The chain couples TRBV5-1 to TRBJ2-5; D remains ambiguous. V gave up 1 base and J gave up 2 bases, with 9 bases separating them. Germline-derived CDR1 and CDR2 are SGHRS and YFSETQ. There are 14 residues in the CDR3.

Ten or more counts support this clonotype. The J gene is TRBJ2-5, the V gene TRBV5-4; TRBD2 agrees at 14 bases. This CDR3 contains 16 residues. Germline V gene sequence: CDR1 SGHNT, CDR2 YYREEE (reference sequence). Germline trimming cut 4 bases from V and 5 bases from J; bases unmatched to any gene: 7. Here the CDR3 DNA reads TGTGCCAGCAGCAGGGGACTAGCGGGAGTTGAGGAGACCCAGTACTTC. Translation gives CASSRGLAGVEETQYF. Filled out from reference TRBV5-4 and TRBJ2-5, the complete variable domain reads ETGVTQSPTHLIKTRGQQVTLRCSSQSGHNTVSWYQQALGQGPQFIFQYYREEENGRGNFPPRFSGLQFPNYSSELNVNALELDDSALYLCASSRGLAGVEETQYFGPGTRLLVL.

The chain carries TRBV12-3 or TRBV12-4 and TRBJ2-5; either TRBD1 or TRBD2 may supply D (5 bases each). The CDR3 is 13 residues long. Trimming took 4 bases from V and 7 from J, leaving 13 bases between them. The CDR3 DNA follows: TGTGCCAGCAGTTCAGGGACCCCCAGGACCCAGTACTTC. It translates to CASSSGTPRTQYF.

Many counts were recorded for this clonotype. This chain links TRBV24-1 with TRBJ2-5, with 16 bases that match TRBD2. V shed 10 bases, J shed 3 bases, and the junction held 7 bases outside the gene matches. This CDR3 has 16 amino acids. Per the germline V gene, CDR1 is KGHDR and CDR2 is SFDVKD. The CDR3 DNA follows: TGTGCCACGCAACCGGGACTAGCGGGAGGGAAAGAGACCCAGTACTTC. This codes for CATQPGLAGGKETQYF.